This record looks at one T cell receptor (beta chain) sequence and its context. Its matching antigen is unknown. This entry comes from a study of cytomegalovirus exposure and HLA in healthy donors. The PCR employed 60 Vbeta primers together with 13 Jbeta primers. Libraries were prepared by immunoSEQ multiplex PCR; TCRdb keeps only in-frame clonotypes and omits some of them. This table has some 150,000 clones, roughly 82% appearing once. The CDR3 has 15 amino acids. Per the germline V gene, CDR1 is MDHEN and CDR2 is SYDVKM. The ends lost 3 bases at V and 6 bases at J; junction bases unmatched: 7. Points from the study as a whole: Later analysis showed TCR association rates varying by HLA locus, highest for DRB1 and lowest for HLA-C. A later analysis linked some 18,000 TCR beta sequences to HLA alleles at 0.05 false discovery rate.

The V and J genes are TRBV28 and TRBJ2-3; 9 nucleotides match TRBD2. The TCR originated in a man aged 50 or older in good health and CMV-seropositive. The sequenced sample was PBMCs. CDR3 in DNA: TGTGCCAGCAGTTTTATCGCGGGAGGGCTGGATACGCAGTATTTT. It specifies CASSFIAGGLDTQYF.